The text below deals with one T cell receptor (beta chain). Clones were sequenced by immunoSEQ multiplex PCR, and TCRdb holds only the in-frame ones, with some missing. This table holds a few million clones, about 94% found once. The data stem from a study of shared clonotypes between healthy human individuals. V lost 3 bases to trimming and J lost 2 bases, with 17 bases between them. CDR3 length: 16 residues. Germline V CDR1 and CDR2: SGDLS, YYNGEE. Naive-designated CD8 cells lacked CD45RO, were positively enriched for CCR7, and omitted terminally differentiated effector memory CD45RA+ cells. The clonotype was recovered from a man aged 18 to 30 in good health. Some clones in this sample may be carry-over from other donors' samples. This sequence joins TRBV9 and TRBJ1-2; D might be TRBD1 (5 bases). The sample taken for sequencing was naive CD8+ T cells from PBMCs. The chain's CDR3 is CASSASNRNLNYGYTF. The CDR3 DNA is TGTGCCAGCAGCGCCTCAAACAGGAATTTAAACTATGGCTACACCTTC.